The rows below give T cell receptor beta chains drawn from one sample of a study of blood T cell repertoires in COVID-19. This table comes from immunoSEQ multiplex PCR, and its TCRdb copy is limited to in-frame clones, with some not included. The table lists some 170,000 clones, about 87% of them singletons, with 1.6% in the top ten. Input material: peripheral blood. These receptors came from a woman aged 50 to 60 with acute or convalescent COVID-19. Both conserved end residues are part of each CDR3. Each record gives: CDR3 protein, CDR3 DNA, D gene, J gene, clone size, V gene. D genes are given only for firm matches. Only part of the rows carry a size: once, few, many, or a class if the clone is expanded.

CASSQDSLGPEKLFF,TGCGCCAGCAGCCAAGATTCTCTGGGGCCAGAAAAACTGTTTTTT,NA,TRBJ1-4,NA,TRBV4-3
CASSPDRGNTEAFF,TGTGCCAGCTCACCCGACAGGGGGAACACTGAAGCTTTCTTT,TRBD1,TRBJ1-1,NA,TRBV18
CASSLGGFSYNSPLHF,TGTGCCAGCAGCCTAGGGGGTTTCTCCTATAATTCACCCCTCCACTTT,NA,TRBJ1-6,few,TRBV5-4
CASSQEGIAGQGNEKLFF,TGCGCCAGCAGCCAAGAAGGGATCGCGGGGCAGGGTAATGAAAAACTGTTTTTT,NA,TRBJ1-4,NA,TRBV4-1
CASSVVLAGDGYTF,TGTGCCAGCAGCGTAGTTCTGGCAGGTGATGGCTACACCTTC,NA,TRBJ1-2,NA,TRBV9
CASSAGRYYGYTF,TGTGCCAGCAGCGCGGGACGCTACTATGGCTACACCTTC,NA,TRBJ1-2,NA,TRBV6-5
CASSHSEAREQYF,TGCGCCAGCAGCCATTCAGAGGCGCGGGAGCAGTACTTC,NA,TRBJ2-7,NA,TRBV5-1
CASSFRQGNYGYTF,TGTGCCAGCAGTTTCCGACAGGGCAACTATGGCTACACCTTC,TRBD1,TRBJ1-2,NA,TRBV27
CASRLAGGRDTQYF,TGTGCCAGCAGGCTAGCGGGGGGCCGGGATACGCAGTATTTT,TRBD2,TRBJ2-3,few,TRBV7-2
CASSFSSAGLTYEQYF,TGTGCCAGCAGTTTTTCCTCAGCAGGCCTTACCTACGAGCAGTACTTC,NA,TRBJ2-7,NA,TRBV6-2/TRBV6-3
CASSLRGGEGNQPQHF,TGTGCCAGCAGCTTGAGGGGGGGCGAGGGCAATCAGCCCCAGCATTTT,NA,TRBJ1-5,NA,TRBV5-6
CASSLTPSGVDEQFF,TGTGCCAGCAGCTTAACCCCTAGCGGGGTGGATGAGCAGTTCTTC,TRBD2,TRBJ2-1,NA,TRBV7-3
CASSWMKSDTEAFF,TGCGCCAGCAGCTGGATGAAGAGCGACACTGAAGCTTTCTTT,NA,TRBJ1-1,NA,TRBV5-1
CASAFLFTGELFF,TGTGCCAGCGCGTTCCTCTTCACCGGGGAGCTGTTTTTT,NA,TRBJ2-2,NA,TRBV6-5
CAWSGTANHYGYTF,TGTGCCTGGAGTGGGACAGCGAATCACTATGGCTACACCTTC,NA,TRBJ1-2,NA,TRBV30
CASSEPGGGNTIYF,TGTGCCAGTAGTGAACCCGGGGGAGGAAACACCATATATTTT,NA,TRBJ1-3,NA,TRBV19
CASSLQESVAYEQYF,TGTGCCAGTAGTCTCCAGGAAAGTGTTGCCTACGAGCAGTACTTC,NA,TRBJ2-7,NA,TRBV19
CASSRRRDPQHNEQFF,TGTGCCAGTAGTCGTCGGAGGGACCCTCAGCACAATGAGCAGTTCTTC,NA,TRBJ2-1,NA,TRBV19
CASRRDSYEAFF,TGTGCCAGCAGGAGGGACAGCTATGAAGCTTTCTTT,TRBD1,TRBJ1-1,NA,TRBV2
CASLKTGDDEQYF,TGTGCCAGCTTAAAGACAGGGGATGACGAGCAGTACTTC,TRBD1,TRBJ2-7,NA,TRBV18
CAISEVQAGSSGNTIYF,TGTGCCATCAGTGAAGTGCAAGCAGGCTCTTCTGGAAACACCATATATTTT,NA,TRBJ1-3,NA,TRBV10-3
CASRQSLSSYNEQFF,TGTGCCAGCAGACAATCTCTCAGCTCCTACAATGAGCAGTTCTTC,NA,TRBJ2-1,NA,TRBV3-1/TRBV3-2
CASSLNYYAYEQYF,TGTGCCAGCAGCCTTAACTACTACGCCTACGAGCAGTACTTC,NA,TRBJ2-7,NA,TRBV7-2
CAWRTGRSYNSPLHF,TGTGCCTGGAGGACCGGGAGATCCTATAATTCACCCCTCCACTTT,NA,TRBJ1-6,NA,TRBV30
CASSQGRSSGPLGRNTQYF,TGTGCCAGCAGCCAAGGTCGATCCAGCGGGCCCCTGGGGCGAAATACGCAGTATTTT,NA,TRBJ2-3,NA,TRBV3-1/TRBV3-2
CASSGQTRNTIYF,TGTGCCAGCAGCGGACAGACTCGAAACACCATATATTTT,NA,TRBJ1-3,NA,TRBV6-5
CASSFKGTGELFF,TGTGCCAGCAGCTTTAAGGGGACCGGGGAGCTGTTTTTT,NA,TRBJ2-2,NA,TRBV7-2
CASSPRGTGDNSPLHF,TGTGCCAGCAGCCCTCGTGGGACAGGGGACAATTCACCCCTCCACTTT,TRBD1,TRBJ1-6,NA,TRBV9
CAIRELSSYEQYF,TGTGCCATCAGGGAGTTATCCTCCTACGAGCAGTACTTC,NA,TRBJ2-7,NA,TRBV10-3
CASSTSGGPPYEQYF,TGTGCCAGCAGTACTAGCGGGGGGCCTCCCTACGAGCAGTACTTC,TRBD2,TRBJ2-7,NA,TRBV6-5
CASTLSGGEGELFF,TGTGCCAGCACCCTTAGCGGGGGGGAAGGGGAGCTGTTTTTT,TRBD2,TRBJ2-2,few,TRBV25-1
CAISDAGLAGPSSYNEQFF,TGTGCCATCAGTGATGCGGGACTAGCGGGACCGAGCTCCTACAATGAGCAGTTCTTC,TRBD2,TRBJ2-1,NA,TRBV10-3
CASSYGLSYGYTF,TGTGCCAGCAGTTACGGCCTCTCCTATGGCTACACCTTC,NA,TRBJ1-2,NA,TRBV6-2/TRBV6-3
CASSPGTVQETQYF,TGTGCCAGCAGCCCAGGGACAGTACAAGAGACCCAGTACTTC,TRBD1,TRBJ2-5,NA,TRBV7-9
CASSLSVNTEAFF,TGTGCCAGCAGTTTGTCGGTGAACACTGAAGCTTTCTTT,NA,TRBJ1-1,NA,TRBV12-3/TRBV12-4
CASSPYPQPQHF,TGTGCCAGCTCACCATATCCCCAGCCCCAGCATTTT,NA,TRBJ1-5,NA,TRBV18
CASTPGQGAADTQYF,TGTGCCAGCACTCCGGGACAGGGGGCCGCAGATACGCAGTATTTT,TRBD1,TRBJ2-3,NA,TRBV27
CASSLLLSSEQYF,TGTGCCAGCAGCTTACTCCTGTCTTCCGAGCAGTACTTC,NA,TRBJ2-7,few,TRBV11-3
CASSEEDYNEQFF,TGTGCCAGCTCAGAGGAGGATTACAATGAGCAGTTCTTC,NA,TRBJ2-1,NA,TRBV18
CATSDPGQGITGELFF,TGTGCCACCAGTGACCCCGGACAGGGCATCACCGGGGAGCTGTTTTTT,TRBD1,TRBJ2-2,once,TRBV24-1
CASSLVLGQGYEQYF,TGCGCCAGCAGCTTGGTTCTGGGACAGGGTTACGAGCAGTACTTC,TRBD1,TRBJ2-7,NA,TRBV5-1
CASSQVWDFTGRPDRGYTF,TGCGCCAGCAGCCAAGTATGGGACTTCACCGGCAGGCCGGATCGAGGCTACACCTTC,NA,TRBJ1-2,NA,TRBV4-1
CASSKGQGLNTEAFF,TGTGCCAGCAGTAAGGGACAGGGACTGAACACTGAAGCTTTCTTT,TRBD1,TRBJ1-1,NA,TRBV6-5
CASSETSGSTGELFF,TGCGCCAGCAGTGAGACTAGCGGGAGCACCGGGGAGCTGTTTTTT,TRBD2,TRBJ2-2,once,TRBV10-2
CASRSTGVGSYEQYF,TGTGCCAGCAGATCCACAGGGGTGGGCTCCTACGAGCAGTACTTC,TRBD1,TRBJ2-7,NA,TRBV6-5
CASSDRDYGYTF,TGTGCCAGCAGTGACAGGGACTATGGCTACACCTTC,TRBD1,TRBJ1-2,NA,TRBV12-3/TRBV12-4
CASSVGSHNEKLFF,TGTGCCAGCAGTGTCGGGTCCCATAATGAAAAACTGTTTTTT,NA,TRBJ1-4,NA,TRBV27
CASSINSGNTIYF,TGTGCCAGCAGCATAAACTCTGGAAACACCATATATTTT,NA,TRBJ1-3,NA,TRBV5-4
CASSSSGGARYIQYF,TGTGCCAGCAGTTCTAGCGGGGGGGCCAGGTACATTCAGTACTTC,TRBD2,TRBJ2-4,NA,TRBV5-4
CAISDRNSPLHF,TGTGCCATCAGTGACAGGAATTCACCCCTCCACTTT,NA,TRBJ1-6,NA,TRBV10-3
CASSPLGQGGTYEQYF,TGTGCCAGCTCACCACTGGGACAGGGCGGAACCTACGAGCAGTACTTC,TRBD1,TRBJ2-7,NA,TRBV18
CASGFPQGSNTEAFF,TGTGCTAGTGGTTTTCCCCAGGGGTCGAACACTGAAGCTTTCTTT,NA,TRBJ1-1,NA,TRBV12-5
CASRLQGVAGEAFF,TGTGCCAGCAGGCTACAGGGAGTAGCAGGGGAAGCTTTCTTT,NA,TRBJ1-1,NA,TRBV7-2